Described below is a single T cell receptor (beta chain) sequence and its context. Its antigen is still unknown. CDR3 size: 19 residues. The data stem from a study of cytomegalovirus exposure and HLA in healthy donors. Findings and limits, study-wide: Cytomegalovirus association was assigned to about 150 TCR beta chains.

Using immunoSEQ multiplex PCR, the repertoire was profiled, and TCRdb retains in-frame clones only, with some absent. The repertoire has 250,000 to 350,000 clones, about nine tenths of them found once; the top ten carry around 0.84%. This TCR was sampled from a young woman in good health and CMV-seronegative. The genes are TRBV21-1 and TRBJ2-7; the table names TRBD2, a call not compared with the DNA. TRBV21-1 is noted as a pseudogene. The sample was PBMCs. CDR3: CASSSQPGLAGGLSNEQYF. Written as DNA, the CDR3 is TGTGCCAGCAGCTCTCAACCCGGACTAGCGGGAGGTCTATCCAACGAGCAGTACTTC.